This TCR beta chain was sequenced in a study of T cell repertoires in cytomegalovirus infection. Many counts were recorded for this clonotype. CDR1 SEHNR and CDR2 FQNEAQ come from the germline V gene (reference sequence). The CDR3 is 13 amino acids. V lost 4 bases and J 4 bases, leaving 11 bases between the germline ends. TCRdb used MiXCR to reprocess the reads, holding one entry per CDR3 protein. The repertoire holds under 300,000 distinct CDR3 sequences, with about a sixth as singletons. The rearrangement joins TRBV7-9 to TRBJ2-7; a possible D gene is TRBD1 (6 bases). This clonotype was obtained from a human donor in good health (CMV status not recorded). Some clones in this sample may be carry-over from other donors' samples. The sequenced material came from CD8+ T cells from PBMCs. The DNA of the CDR3 is TGTGCCAGCAGCTCGGGACAAGTATACGAGCAGTACTTC. Translated: CASSSGQVYEQYF.